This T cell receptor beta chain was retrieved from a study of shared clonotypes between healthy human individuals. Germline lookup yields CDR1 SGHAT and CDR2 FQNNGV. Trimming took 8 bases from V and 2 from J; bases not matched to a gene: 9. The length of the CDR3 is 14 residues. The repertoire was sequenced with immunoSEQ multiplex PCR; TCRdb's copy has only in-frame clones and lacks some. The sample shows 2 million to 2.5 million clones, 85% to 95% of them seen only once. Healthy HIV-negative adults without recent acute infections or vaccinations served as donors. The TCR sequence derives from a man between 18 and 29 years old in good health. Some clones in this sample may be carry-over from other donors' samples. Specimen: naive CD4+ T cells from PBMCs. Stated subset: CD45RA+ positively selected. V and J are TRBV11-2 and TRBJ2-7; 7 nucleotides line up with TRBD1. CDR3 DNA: TGTGCCAGCCTCCACCGGGACAGTACCTACGAGCAGTACTTC. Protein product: CASLHRDSTYEQYF. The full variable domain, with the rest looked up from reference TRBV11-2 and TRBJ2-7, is EAGVAQSPRYKIIEKRQSVAFWCNPISGHATLYWYQQILGQGPKLLIQFQNNGVVDDSQLPKDRFSAERLKGVDSTLKIQPAKLEDSAVYLCASLHRDSTYEQYFGPGTRLTVT.